These 29 T cell receptor beta chains were sequenced from one sample in a study of blood T cell repertoires in COVID-19. The data were produced by immunoSEQ multiplex PCR, yet TCRdb's version contains in-frame clones alone and is incomplete. The sample lists fewer than 250,000 clones; roughly 83% were seen once. Specimen: peripheral blood. The receptors shown here come from a woman of 80 years or more with COVID-19, enrolled during active disease.

This clone appeared a single time. The chain carries TRBV7-2 and TRBJ2-7, with D unclear. Germline loops: CDR1 SGHTA, CDR2 FQGNSA. V was pared by 2 bases and J by 2 bases, with 7 bases between. The CDR3 is 13 residues long. This CDR3 reads CASSLSSPYEQYF. The CDR3, as DNA: TGTGCCAGCAGCTTATCATCCCCCTACGAGCAGTACTTC.

This clone was seen only a few times. The J gene is TRBJ1-4, the V gene TRBV5-4, with a possible D match to TRBD1 (5 bases). V was trimmed by 3 bases and J by 4 bases, leaving 10 bases between them. CDR3 length: 14 residues. CDR1 is SGHNT and CDR2 is YYREEE in the germline V gene (reference sequence). For the CDR3, the DNA is TGTGCCAGCAGCTCCCGGGGGGTTAATGAAAAACTGTTTTTT. This encodes CASSSRGVNEKLFF.

This chain joins TRBV6-2 or TRBV6-3 and TRBJ2-1; D unresolved. The CDR3 contains 15 residues. V lost 4 bases and J 0 bases, leaving 10 bases between the germline ends. Germline CDR1 MNHEY, CDR2 SVGEGT. This CDR3 is CASSSPGYSYNEQFF. The CDR3 region has the DNA TGTGCCAGCAGTTCCCCCGGGTACTCCTACAATGAGCAGTTCTTC.

Here the CDR3 DNA reads TGTGCCAGCAGCTTAGGTAACGAGCAGTACTTC. Protein product: CASSLGNEQYF. The chain has TRBV11-3 and TRBJ2-7; D is uncertain. V lost 1 base and J 5 bases, leaving 3 bases between the germline ends. The CDR3 is 11 amino acids. Looked up from germline, CDR1 is SGHNT and CDR2 is YENEEA.

V and J are TRBV29-1 and TRBJ1-1; unclear D gene. CDR1 is SQVTM and CDR2 is ANQGSEA in the germline V gene. This CDR3 is built from 13 residues. The ends were cut back, 3 bases at V and 4 bases at J, with 12 bases in the middle. The CDR3 DNA reads as TGCAGCGTTGAGTCAAACCCGGGCACTGAAGCTTTCTTT. Translation: CSVESNPGTEAFF. Drawing the rest from reference TRBV29-1 and TRBJ1-1, the complete variable domain is SAVISQKPSRDICQRGTSLTIQCQVDSQVTMMFWYRQQPGQSLTLIATANQGSEATYESGFVIDKFPISRPNLTFSTLTVSNMSPEDSSIYLCSVESNPGTEAFFGQGTRLTVV.

In nucleotides, the CDR3 is TGTGCCAGCTCACTCGACAGGGACTCACCCCTCCACTTT. Translated, it gives CASSLDRDSPLHF. The genes are TRBV18 and TRBJ1-6, with 7 bases identical to TRBD1. Germline trimming cut 4 bases from V and 10 bases from J; bases unmatched to any gene: 4. Germline V CDR1 and CDR2: KGHSH, LQKENI. The CDR3 totals 13 residues.

This chain connects TRBV11-2 to TRBJ1-2; D call uncertain. V lost 6 bases and J lost 7, with 24 bases in between. CDR3 size: 16 residues. Germline CDR1 reads SGHAT; CDR2 reads FQNNGV. The CDR3 here is CASSFDFRGPRSGYTF. CDR3 in DNA: TGTGCCAGCAGTTTTGATTTTAGAGGGCCGAGAAGTGGCTACACCTTC.

The chain uses TRBV5-4 and TRBJ1-3, with a weak D call TRBD1 (6 bases). Trimming cost V 1 base and J 2 bases, with 10 bases left between them. CDR1 and CDR2 from the germline V gene are SGHNT and YYREEE (reference sequence). The CDR3 covers 15 residues. This CDR3 reads CASSLSQGPGNTIYF. In DNA form, the CDR3 reads TGTGCCAGCAGCTTGTCCCAGGGGCCTGGAAACACCATATATTTT.

The chain recombines TRBV3-1 (or the pseudogene TRBV3-2) with TRBJ1-6; the D gene is possibly TRBD1 (6 bases). The CDR3 sequence is 16 residues long. The germline V and J ends were trimmed by 0 bases and 6 bases, with 12 bases remaining between them. Germline V CDR1 and CDR2: LGHDT, YNNKEL (reference sequence). CDR3 sequence: CASSQDPGDTNSPLHF. DNA for the CDR3: TGTGCCAGCAGCCAAGACCCCGGGGACACTAATTCACCCCTCCACTTT.

CDR3 loop: CASSLGSGTTGLGSPLHF. The CDR3 nucleotides are TGTGCCAGCAGCTTAGGCTCCGGGACAACAGGGCTAGGTTCACCCCTCCACTTT. V gene TRBV7-9 combines with J gene TRBJ1-6; maybe TRBD1 (6 bases). The V gene lost 1 base and the J gene lost 9 bases, with 22 bases spanning the gap. The germline gives CDR1 SEHNR, CDR2 FQNEAQ (reference sequence). The CDR3 sequence is 18 residues long.

This chain links TRBV3-1 (or the pseudogene TRBV3-2) with TRBJ1-6, with D perhaps TRBD1 (5 bases). V was trimmed by 1 base and J by 8 bases, leaving 9 bases between them. CDR1 is LGHDT and CDR2 is YNNKEL in the germline V gene (reference sequence). The CDR3 has 14 residues. This CDR3 reads CASSQAGLDSPLHF. CDR3 nucleotides: TGTGCCAGCAGCCAAGCAGGGCTTGATTCACCCCTCCACTTT.

The gene calls are TRBV7-2 and TRBJ1-2, with D possibly matching TRBD1 (5 bases). CDR3 length: 17 residues. Germline lookup yields CDR1 SGHTA and CDR2 FQGNSA. Trimming left V 2 bases short and J 8 bases short, with 24 bases between. The chain's CDR3 is CASSLPGYQFRLGGYTF. The CDR3 nucleotides are TGTGCCAGCAGCTTACCAGGGTATCAATTTCGGCTAGGAGGCTACACCTTC. Together with reference TRBV7-2 and TRBJ1-2, the CDR3 gives the full variable domain: GAGVSQSPSNKVTEKGKDVELRCDPISGHTALYWYRQSLGQGLEFLIYFQGNSAPDKSGLPSDRFSAERTGGSVSTLTIQRTQQEDSAVYLCASSLPGYQFRLGGYTFGSGTRLTVV.

Concerning this clone itself: At one end the junction does not follow the germline gene, possibly because of a read error. The genes are TRBV7-9 and TRBJ1-1; D gene ambiguous. The germline gives CDR1 SEHNR, CDR2 FQNEAQ (reference sequence). This CDR3 has 13 residues. CDR3 loop: CASSDFPEFARLF. The CDR3 nucleotides read TGTGCCAGCAGCGATTTTCCAGAGTTCGCGCGGCTCTTT.

The chain is built from TRBV10-3 and TRBJ2-1; 13 bases fit TRBD2. This CDR3 comprises 16 residues. The J segment lost 7 bases and the V segment lost 2 bases, leaving 5 bases of the junction unmatched. CDR1 is ENHRY, CDR2 SYGVKD, per germline. CDR3 coding DNA: TGTGCCATCAGTGAGGCGGGACTAGCGGGACGGAATGAGCAGTTCTTC. Protein: CAISEAGLAGRNEQFF.

The rearrangement uses TRBV10-3 and TRBJ2-4, with D unclear. Germline V gene data show CDR1 as ENHRY and CDR2 as SYGVKD. V lost 1 base and J lost 2, with 9 bases in between. CDR3 length: 15 residues. The CDR3 protein is CAISEFDKSKNIQYF. The CDR3 DNA follows: TGTGCCATCAGTGAGTTTGACAAATCCAAAAACATTCAGTACTTC.

This clone was recorded a few times. The chain has TRBV5-1 and TRBJ2-2; the match to TRBD1 covers 10 bases. Trimming took 3 bases from V and 4 from J; bases not matched to a gene: 9. CDR1 SGHRS and CDR2 YFSETQ come from the germline V gene. The CDR3 extends over 17 amino acids. CDR3 loop: CASSSGTGVRGTGELFF. The CDR3 bases are TGCGCCAGCAGCTCCGGGACAGGGGTGCGTGGCACCGGGGAGCTGTTTTTT.

The gene calls are TRBV7-9 and TRBJ1-5; 8 nucleotides agree with TRBD1. Germline values: CDR1 SEHNR, CDR2 FQNEAQ (reference sequence). The CDR3 is 15 residues long. V lost 1 base and J lost 3; bases outside the gene matches: 2. The CDR3 bases are TGTGCCAGCAGCTTAGGACAGGGGACCAATCAGCCCCAGCATTTT. Protein sequence: CASSLGQGTNQPQHF.

The CDR3 loop reads CASSEQVNQPQHF. Here the CDR3 DNA reads TGTGCCAGCAGTGAACAGGTCAATCAGCCCCAGCATTTT. This chain links TRBV2 with TRBJ1-5; D is ambiguous. CDR3 length: 13 residues. Germline lookup yields CDR1 SNHLY and CDR2 FYNNEI. Trimming cost V 2 bases and J 3 bases, with 5 bases left between them.

The chain carries TRBV5-1 and TRBJ1-1, with 7 bases lining up with TRBD1. The trim removed 5 bases at V and 1 base at J, leaving 5 bases unmatched. Germline loops: CDR1 SGHRS, CDR2 YFSETQ. The length of the CDR3 is 14 residues. The CDR3 is CASSQRTGNTEAFF. The DNA of the CDR3 is TGCGCCAGCAGTCAAAGGACAGGGAACACTGAAGCTTTCTTT.

J is TRBJ1-2 and V is TRBV24-1; D is perhaps TRBD1 (6 bases). Germline values: CDR1 KGHDR, CDR2 SFDVKD. CDR3 length: 15 amino acids. Trimming took off 3 bases at V and 3 bases at J, with 13 bases between the two ends. The CDR3 bases are TGTGCCACCAGTGATAGGGGGAAGGGCGACTATGGCTACACCTTC. Its translation: CATSDRGKGDYGYTF.

This rearrangement joins TRBV29-1 to TRBJ1-2; TRBD1 agrees at 7 bases. V lost 4 bases and J lost 0; bases outside the gene matches: 5. CDR3 length equals 14 residues. Germline V gene lookup returns CDR1 SQVTM and CDR2 ANQGSEA. CDR3 sequence: CSVGDSEANYGYTF. As DNA, the CDR3 is TGCAGCGTTGGGGACAGTGAAGCTAACTATGGCTACACCTTC.

This clone was seen more than once but under ten times. This rearrangement joins TRBV30 to TRBJ2-5, with TRBD2 matching 11 bases. V lost 0 bases to trimming and J lost 2 bases; unmatched junction nucleotides: 5. The germline gives CDR1 GTSNPN, CDR2 SVGIG (reference sequence). The CDR3 covers 16 residues. This chain's CDR3 is CAWSVKTSGGQETQYF. In DNA, the CDR3 is TGTGCCTGGAGTGTAAAAACTAGCGGGGGACAAGAGACCCAGTACTTC.

This clone was counted a single time. V is TRBV10-3 and J is TRBJ2-5; tentatively, D is TRBD2 (5 bases). Trimming pared 3 bases from V and 3 bases from J, leaving 5 bases between. CDR1 is ENHRY and CDR2 is SYGVKD in the germline V gene. This CDR3 spans 12 amino acids. The CDR3 sequence is CAISDGEETQYF. CDR3 DNA sequence: TGTGCCATCAGTGACGGGGAAGAGACCCAGTACTTC.

The CDR3, as DNA: TGTGCCAGCAGCTTAGTAGGGGACAGTACTAACTATGGCTACACCTTC. Its protein product is CASSLVGDSTNYGYTF. The chain combines TRBV13 with TRBJ1-2; TRBD1 matches at 7 bases. This CDR3 spans 16 amino acids. Per the germline V gene, CDR1 is PRHDT and CDR2 is FYEKMQ (reference sequence). V lost 1 base, J lost 0 bases, and 5 bases stayed unmatched.

J is TRBJ2-5 and V is TRBV19, with a possible D match to TRBD1 (6 bases). The CDR3 runs 15 residues. From germline, CDR1 is LNHDA and CDR2 SQIVND (reference sequence). With 3 bases removed from V and 5 bases from J, the gap between germline ends came to 16 bases. In DNA form, the CDR3 reads TGTGCCAGTAGTATCTCCACAGGGTTTGGGGAGACCCAGTACTTC. It translates to CASSISTGFGETQYF.

This chain joins TRBV27 and TRBJ2-7; TRBD1 might be the D (6 bases). The germline V gene has CDR1 MNHEY and CDR2 SMNVEV (reference sequence). The CDR3 extends over 15 amino acids. The V gene lost 8 bases and the J gene lost 2 bases, with 19 bases spanning the gap. The CDR3 bases are TGTGCCAGCTCCCGCCTCGGGACAAATACCTACGAGCAGTACTTC. It encodes CASSRLGTNTYEQYF.

The chain joins TRBV6-2 or TRBV6-3 to TRBJ2-2, with 10 bases aligning to TRBD1. The length of the CDR3 is 24 residues. Germline loops: CDR1 MNHEY, CDR2 SVGEGT. Trimming took 6 bases from V and 3 from J; bases not matched to a gene: 31. This CDR3 is CASSPGFYYTTGTGARYHTGELFF. The CDR3 nucleotides read TGTGCCAGCAGCCCCGGATTTTACTATACGACCGGGACAGGGGCACGATACCACACCGGGGAGCTGTTTTTT.

V usage is TRBV19 and J usage is TRBJ2-2, with no clear D. CDR1 is LNHDA and CDR2 is SQIVND in the germline V gene (reference sequence). With 6 bases removed from V and 0 bases from J, the gap between germline ends came to 14 bases. The CDR3 runs to 16 residues. In DNA, the CDR3 is TGTGCCAGTAGCCGCGATCGAGATCCGAACACCGGGGAGCTGTTTTTT. Its protein product is CASSRDRDPNTGELFF.

This clone came up once. This chain joins TRBV6-6 and TRBJ1-4; 10 bases align to TRBD1. Germline CDR1 is MNHNY and CDR2 is SVGAGI (reference sequence). The junction had 3 bases not matched to a gene; V was cut back by 6 bases and J by 8 bases. CDR3 length equals 13 residues. CDR3 bases: TGTGCCAGCAGAGGGACAGGGGTGGAAAAACTGTTTTTT. This translates into CASRGTGVEKLFF.